Listed below are T cell receptor beta chains from one sample, sequenced in a study of T cells in Graves' hyperthyroidism and ophthalmopathy. TCRdb recomputed calls from the multiplex PCR reads with MiXCR, one row per CDR3 protein. Of some 690,000 distinct CDR3 sequences in the sample, 15% to 20% were seen once. The sample consisted of blood. The receptors derive from a man aged 50-60 years with Graves' hyperthyroidism. CDR3s include the opening cysteine and the closing phenylalanine or tryptophan. A D gene is named only where the DNA matches it firmly. Clone size is stated in some rows and not others, as once, few, many or a class when expanded.

d_gene	abundance	v_gene	j_gene	CDR3aa	CDR3nt
TRBD1	many	TRBV27	TRBJ1-1	CASSTWTGGKDTEAFF	TGTGCCAGCAGTACCTGGACAGGGGGCAAGGACACTGAAGCTTTCTTT
-	many	TRBV20-1	TRBJ2-7	CSARDFGIDEQYF	TGCAGTGCTAGAGATTTTGGGATCGACGAGCAGTACTTC
TRBD2	-	TRBV12-3/TRBV12-4	TRBJ2-3	CASSTGTSGTRDTQYF	TGTGCCAGCAGCACCGGGACTAGCGGGACCAGAGATACGCAGTATTTT
TRBD1	many	TRBV30	TRBJ1-1	CAWSVGQGNEAFF	TGTGCCTGGAGTGTAGGACAGGGGAATGAAGCTTTCTTT
TRBD2	many	TRBV7-9	TRBJ2-1	CASSEKSAGNYNEQFF	TGTGCCAGCAGCGAAAAGTCAGCGGGAAACTACAATGAGCAGTTCTTC
TRBD1	-	TRBV7-8	TRBJ2-7	CASSLAGPGQGTHEQYF	TGTGCCAGCAGCTTAGCGGGCCCGGGACAGGGGACCCACGAGCAGTACTTC
-	few	TRBV19	TRBJ2-6	CASRDETGSSGANVLTF	TGTGCCAGTAGGGATGAAACAGGGAGCTCTGGGGCCAACGTCCTGACTTTC
TRBD2	many	TRBV28	TRBJ2-2	CASSYTGLAGILNTGELFF	TGTGCCAGCAGTTATACGGGACTAGCGGGGATACTGAACACCGGGGAGCTGTTTTTT
-	many	TRBV27	TRBJ2-7	CASSLRGTSNYEQYF	TGTGCCAGCAGTTTAAGGGGGACCTCGAACTACGAGCAGTACTTC
-	many	TRBV28	TRBJ2-3	CASSFLGRGELTDTQYF	TGTGCCAGCAGTTTTCTCGGGCGGGGCGAGCTCACAGATACGCAGTATTTT
TRBD1	-	TRBV6-4	TRBJ1-1	CASRSTGGGTEAFF	TGTGCCAGCAGATCGACAGGGGGCGGCACTGAAGCTTTCTTT
-	-	TRBV19	TRBJ2-3	CASSTTGDTQYF	TGTGCCAGTAGTACAACAGGGGATACGCAGTATTTT
-	many	TRBV15	TRBJ1-2	CATSRGRANYGYTF	TGTGCCACCAGCAGAGGCAGGGCTAACTATGGCTACACCTTC
-	-	TRBV7-9	TRBJ2-2	CASRLILVGELFF	TGTGCCAGCAGACTTATTTTGGTCGGGGAGCTGTTTTTT
-	-	TRBV20-1	TRBJ1-5	CSARGSMGNQPQHF	TGCAGTGCTAGGGGTAGTATGGGCAATCAGCCCCAGCATTTT
-	many	TRBV27	TRBJ2-3	CASSLSSYLGTDTQYF	TGTGCCAGCAGTTTATCCTCGTATTTAGGCACGGATACGCAGTATTTT
TRBD1	-	TRBV3-1	TRBJ1-2	CASSSTGATGLLYGYTF	TGTGCCAGCAGCTCAACTGGGGCGACAGGGCTACTCTATGGCTACACCTTC
-	-	TRBV30	TRBJ1-4	CAWGEGGLFEKLFF	TGTGCCTGGGGTGAAGGGGGGCTTTTTGAAAAACTGTTTTTT
TRBD1	many	TRBV27	TRBJ2-1	CASSPWPPGQGNNEQFF	TGTGCCAGCAGTCCGTGGCCTCCGGGACAGGGGAACAATGAGCAGTTCTTC
-	many	TRBV19	TRBJ1-5	CASQWGYNQPQHF	TGTGCCAGCCAATGGGGGTACAATCAGCCCCAGCATTTT
TRBD2	-	TRBV20-1	TRBJ2-5	CGARGDYPQEAQYF	TGCGGTGCTAGAGGGGACTATCCCCAAGAGGCCCAGTACTTC
TRBD1	-	TRBV6-5	TRBJ2-7	CASSYWDRVHEQYF	TGTGCCAGCAGTTACTGGGACAGGGTACACGAGCAGTACTTC
TRBD1	-	TRBV20-1	TRBJ2-3	CGARDTGEVRSTDTQYF	TGCGGCGCAAGAGATACAGGGGAAGTAAGGAGCACAGATACGCAGTATTTT
-	-	TRBV5-1	TRBJ2-6	CASRPPGANVLTF	TGCGCCAGCAGACCACCTGGGGCCAACGTCCTGACTTTC
-	many	TRBV10-3	TRBJ2-7	CAISESGQREQYF	TGTGCCATCAGTGAGTCCGGCCAACGGGAGCAGTACTTC
TRBD1	many	TRBV28	TRBJ2-2	CASSSGQWNTGELFF	TGTGCCAGCAGTTCGGGACAGTGGAACACCGGGGAGCTGTTTTTT
-	many	TRBV5-5	TRBJ1-1	CASSADRAITNTEAFF	TGTGCCAGCAGCGCCGACAGAGCCATCACGAACACTGAAGCTTTCTTT
-	many	TRBV12-3/TRBV12-4	TRBJ1-3	CASREALLSGNTIYF	TGTGCCAGCAGGGAAGCGCTTCTTTCTGGAAACACCATATATTTT
TRBD2	many	TRBV28	TRBJ2-7	CASSLHPSGRAYEQYF	TGTGCCAGCAGTTTACACCCTAGCGGGAGGGCCTACGAGCAGTACTTC
TRBD2	-	TRBV2	TRBJ2-7	CASSPTSVHSYEQYF	TGTGCCAGCAGTCCGACTAGCGTCCACTCCTACGAGCAGTACTTC
-	many	TRBV28	TRBJ2-7	CASSSVGVPYEQYF	TGTGCCAGCAGTTCAGTCGGGGTTCCCTACGAGCAGTACTTC
-	-	TRBV11-2	TRBJ2-1	CASSNPRDGWGEQFF	TGTGCCAGCAGCAATCCCCGGGACGGATGGGGTGAGCAGTTCTTC
-	few	TRBV28	TRBJ2-6	CASSLIPGTGANVLTF	TGTGCCAGCAGTTTAATACCCGGGACTGGGGCCAACGTCCTGACTTTC
-	few	TRBV24-1	TRBJ2-5	CATNGQGEETQYF	TGTGCCACCAATGGGCAGGGCGAAGAGACCCAGTACTTC
TRBD1	-	TRBV5-1	TRBJ2-7	CASSPEGTGGFDEQYF	TGCGCCAGCAGCCCGGAGGGGACAGGGGGCTTTGACGAGCAGTACTTC
-	-	TRBV6-1	TRBJ2-2	CASSVSWGGLAGELFF	TGTGCCAGCAGTGTCTCATGGGGGGGGCTCGCCGGGGAGCTGTTTTTT
TRBD1	-	TRBV7-8	TRBJ1-4	CASSETGQGGDENLFF	TGTGCCAGCAGCGAGACAGGGCAGGGGGGTGATGAAAACCTGTTTTTT
-	few	TRBV5-1	TRBJ1-4	CASSLVSLNEKLFF	TGCGCCAGCAGCTTGGTTTCGCTTAATGAAAAACTGTTTTTT
-	many	TRBV19	TRBJ1-6	CASSRGVTTLDSPLHF	TGTGCCAGTAGCCGAGGTGTAACGACGTTGGATTCACCCCTCCACTTT
TRBD1	few	TRBV5-1	TRBJ1-3	CASSWTGTGNTIYF	TGCGCCAGCAGCTGGACAGGGACTGGAAACACCATATATTTT
TRBD1	few	TRBV27	TRBJ2-4	CASSSPTGGLELAKNIQYF	TGTGCCAGCAGTTCCCCGACAGGGGGCCTCGAATTAGCCAAAAACATTCAGTACTTC
-	-	TRBV4-3	TRBJ2-3	CASSHGLAGNQEDTQYF	TGCGCCAGCAGCCACGGACTGGCGGGGAATCAGGAAGATACGCAGTATTTT
TRBD1	-	TRBV10-3	TRBJ1-6	CAISGTGSDNSPLHF	TGTGCCATCAGTGGGACAGGGTCGGATAATTCACCCCTCCACTTT
TRBD1	many	TRBV2	TRBJ1-2	CATTGDGYGYTF	TGTGCCACAACAGGGGATGGATATGGCTACACCTTC
-	few	TRBV20-1	TRBJ1-5	CSAREGGHHMDSNQPQHF	TGCAGTGCTAGAGAAGGGGGACACCACATGGATAGCAATCAGCCCCAGCATTTT
-	-	TRBV20-1	TRBJ1-1	CSASYNQGTEAFF	TGCAGTGCTAGTTATAATCAGGGCACTGAAGCTTTCTTT
-	many	TRBV27	TRBJ2-7	CASSSWGEQYF	TGTGCCAGCAGTTCCTGGGGGGAGCAGTACTTC
TRBD1	many	TRBV12-3/TRBV12-4	TRBJ1-2	CASSTGTGAHYTF	TGTGCCAGCAGTACGGGGACAGGGGCCCACTACACCTTC
-	-	TRBV7-9	TRBJ2-1	CASTSQGGYNEQFF	TGTGCCAGCACCTCCCAGGGGGGCTACAATGAGCAGTTCTTC
TRBD1	many	TRBV6-1	TRBJ1-5	CASSQRTGKDQPQHF	TGTGCCAGCAGCCAGCGGACAGGGAAAGATCAGCCCCAGCATTTT
TRBD2	-	TRBV29-1	TRBJ2-5	CSVAGTSGFQETQYF	TGCAGCGTTGCCGGGACTAGCGGATTCCAAGAGACCCAGTACTTC
-	-	TRBV19	TRBJ2-3	CATQSGLTDTQYF	TGTGCCACCCAGTCGGGACTCACAGATACGCAGTATTTT
TRBD1	many	TRBV4-1	TRBJ2-5	CASSYTGQKETQYF	TGCGCCAGCAGCTACACGGGACAGAAAGAGACCCAGTACTTC
-	many	TRBV7-8	TRBJ2-1	CASSLKQGQDNEQFF	TGTGCCAGCAGCTTAAAGCAGGGGCAGGACAATGAGCAGTTCTTC
TRBD1	many	TRBV28	TRBJ1-2	CASSPRTGGEFNYGYTF	TGTGCCAGCAGTCCCCGGACAGGGGGCGAATTTAACTATGGCTACACCTTC
-	many	TRBV12-3/TRBV12-4	TRBJ1-2	CASRSQGFAPGYGYTF	TGTGCCAGCCGCTCCCAGGGGTTCGCGCCCGGCTATGGCTACACCTTC
-	many	TRBV2	TRBJ2-2	CASSPIGQRTGELFF	TGTGCCAGCAGTCCCATTGGACAGAGGACCGGGGAGCTGTTTTTT